Listed below are T cell receptor beta chains from one sample, sequenced in a study of T cells expressing NK-cell markers. Following a re-call of the 5' RACE reads, TCRdb has one entry per CDR3 protein and lacks DNA. The sample table sets out 550,000 or so distinct CDR3 sequences. Specimen: blood T cells: a sorted CD56 or NKG2C T cell subset, CD4+ or CD8+ T cells, or bulk PBMC T cells (not recorded which). The receptors here all came from a man between 18 and 29 years old in good health. Each CDR3 is given with its conserved first and last residue.

>TRBJ2-7|TRBV5-1|15
CASSLPGTYSYEQYF
>TRBJ2-1|TRBV7-6|14
CASTSPGLVGEQFF
>TRBJ2-1|TRBV10-3|20
CAISESGGGQGSPGMFEQFF
>TRBJ2-5|TRBV9|12
CASRLKREPQYF
>TRBJ1-4|TRBV5-1|14
CASKTGSTNEKLFF
>TRBJ2-3|TRBV27|20
CASSLRQTSGRAGMTDTQYF
>TRBJ2-3|TRBV15|14
CATSRQHESDTQYF
>TRBJ2-5|TRBV6-2/TRBV6-3|15
CASSPSGVPGETQYF
>TRBJ2-7|TRBV5-4|16
CASSQGLAGASYEQYF
>TRBJ2-1|TRBV6-4|15
CASSTNTGTGGEQFF
>TRBJ2-5|TRBV4-1|16
CASSQDPQTGGETQYF
>TRBJ2-2|TRBV5-1|20
CASSLSSRREGGSRRGELFF
>TRBJ1-5|TRBV4-1|18
CASSQVLTARSLNQPQHF
>TRBJ2-3|TRBV5-5|15
CASSLGGPATDTQYF
>TRBJ2-1|TRBV9|14
CASTGTSGIDEQFF
>TRBJ2-2|TRBV2|15
CASRLGSTNTGELFF
>TRBJ2-3|TRBV7-3|17
CASSLWEAGGPTDTQYF
>TRBJ2-7|TRBV7-3|14
CASSFAQGPYEQYF
>TRBJ2-2|TRBV18|12
CASSPMPGELFF
>TRBJ1-1|TRBV4-1|12
CASRKAGTEAFF
>TRBJ2-1|TRBV7-2|13
CASSLYSELEQFF
>TRBJ2-7|TRBV4-1|15
CASSQITGTAYEQYF
>TRBJ2-1|TRBV9|15
CASSPTSGRWNEQFF
>TRBJ2-1|TRBV18|14
CASSPGGRDSEQFF
>TRBJ2-7|TRBV11-2|18
CASSPSLVAGRRSYEQYF
>TRBJ2-5|TRBV20-1|15
CSAIKVAGGMETQYF
>TRBJ1-2|TRBV29-1|15
CSVEGTGATHYGYTF
>TRBJ1-5|TRBV30|16
CAWSVPRGDGNQPQHF
>TRBJ2-1|TRBV7-9|13
CASSLERWNEQFF
>TRBJ2-1|TRBV6-1|15
CASSGTSGGINEQFF
>TRBJ2-5|TRBV6-5|14
CASSYSHRRETQYF
>TRBJ2-1|TRBV4-1|12
CASSPNYNEQFF
>TRBJ2-3|TRBV5-1|16
CASSIGQGDRVDTQYF
>TRBJ2-3|TRBV29-1|16
CSVENVTGHWTDTQYF
>TRBJ2-3|TRBV5-1|15
CASSIQGEGTDTQYF
>TRBJ2-6|TRBV12-3/TRBV12-4|16
CASSFTDLPGANVLTF
>TRBJ2-7|TRBV20-1|14
CSAFPGLGVGEQYF
>TRBJ2-2|TRBV18|17
CASSPPTSGFTTGELFF
>TRBJ1-4|TRBV12-3/TRBV12-4|14
CASSLEGGWEKLFF